This TCR beta chain was recorded in a study of T cell responses to AZD1222 COVID-19 vaccine. The V end was cut by 0 bases, the J end by 10 bases, with 11 bases between. Germline loops: CDR1 SGHDT, CDR2 YYEEEE. CDR3 size: 13 residues. Sequencing was performed with immunoSEQ multiplex PCR; in TCRdb, only in-frame clones are kept and a portion is missing. The repertoire holds roughly 100,000 clones, with 80% to 95% as singletons. The sequences come from peripheral blood, collected 28 days after the second AZD1222 dose. The gene calls are TRBV5-6 and TRBJ2-1; no reliable D call. This sequence was found in an adult who received the AZD1222 COVID-19 vaccine. Here the CDR3 DNA reads TGTGCCAGCAGCTTGGCTGTTGGCGGCGAGCAGTTCTTC. This translates into CASSLAVGGEQFF.